The clone carrying this TCR beta chain appeared a single time. Its antigen remains unidentified. The ends were cut back, 7 bases at V and 1 base at J, with 10 bases in the middle. CDR3 size: 14 residues. Germline-derived CDR1 and CDR2 are SGHAT and FQNNGV. Treatment noted: over 15 received Ad26.COV2.S at low or high dose, single or two shots; about 5 received placebo; per-sample allocation not given. Vaccine and placebo recipients were sampled on day 63 after the first injection. Cohort 1b enrolled adults aged 18-55 years in Boston. Wuhan-strain SARS-CoV-2 spike was expressed by the Ad26 vector that made up the vaccine. Generated by immunoSEQ multiplex PCR, the TCRdb table keeps only in-frame clones and is missing some. Here the sample spans some 390,000 clones, about nine tenths being singletons. This sample is drawn from a study of Ad26.COV2.S vaccination and SARS-CoV-2 variants. Overall study findings and caveats: Spike-specific TCR breadth in vaccine recipients exceeded that seen in placebo recipients. Vaccine and placebo groups showed comparable non-spike TCR breadth.

The sequencing here drew on peripheral blood, taken in a trial of Ad26.COV2.S vaccine versus placebo. The sequence derives from a person between 18 and 59 years old who received the Ad26.COV2.S COVID-19 vaccine or a placebo. This chain joins TRBV11-2 and TRBJ2-2; D remains ambiguous. CDR3 bases: TGTGCCAGCATGCCAGGCTTGAACACCGGGGAGCTGTTTTTT. It codes for CASMPGLNTGELFF.